A single sample gave rise to the 15 T cell receptor beta chains below, sequenced in a study of cytomegalovirus exposure and HLA in healthy donors. PCR used 60 Vbeta primers and 13 Jbeta primers. Assay used: immunoSEQ multiplex PCR; TCRdb lists only in-frame clones, some missing. The sample includes 90,000 to 150,000 clones, 76% seen only once; the top ten take 15% to 20%. Sequencing was performed on PBMCs. The origin of the receptors is a man aged 50 or older in good health and CMV-seropositive.

J is TRBJ1-1 and V is TRBV6-5, with D perhaps matching TRBD1 (5 bases). The CDR3 length is 15 residues. Germline CDR1 and CDR2: MNHEY and SVGAGI. The V end lost 5 bases, the J end lost 6 bases, and 19 bases lay between the germline ends. The CDR3 DNA reads TGTGCCAGCAGTCCCTCCGGGGGGGGTCTTTCTGAAGCTTTCTTT. Its protein product is CASSPSGGGLSEAFF.

The gene calls are TRBV5-4 and TRBJ2-5; 9 nucleotides agree with TRBD2. The CDR3 loop spans 16 amino acids. Germline V gene sequence: CDR1 SGHNT, CDR2 YYREEE (reference sequence). V gave up 4 bases and J gave up 1 base; unmatched junction bases: 8. The DNA for the CDR3 is TGTGCCAGCAGCCAGCTTAGCGGGGGCCTCCAAGAGACCCAGTACTTC. Its translation: CASSQLSGGLQETQYF.

The chain couples TRBV5-5 to TRBJ2-7, with 11 bases fitting TRBD2. The CDR3 has 15 residues. Germline CDR1 reads SGHKS; CDR2 reads YYEKEE (reference sequence). The V gene end was trimmed by 1 base and the J gene end by 5 bases; junction bases not matched to a gene: 5. CDR3 nucleotides: TGTGCCAGCAGCTTGAGCCTAGCGGGAGGAAACGAGCAGTACTTC. Its protein product is CASSLSLAGGNEQYF.

The chain joins TRBV18 to TRBJ2-7, with D tentatively TRBD2 (6 bases). Germline CDR1 KGHSH, CDR2 LQKENI. With 3 bases removed from V and 9 bases from J, the gap between germline ends came to 15 bases. The CDR3 consists of 13 residues. CDR3 DNA sequence: TGTGCCAGCTCACCCCCCTCCGGGAGCGGGCAGTACTTC. It codes for CASSPPSGSGQYF.

This clone was seen more than once but under ten times. The rearrangement links TRBV6-5 to TRBJ1-1, with a weak D call TRBD1 (5 bases). This CDR3 has 13 amino acids. Deletions cut 6 bases from V and 0 bases from J, with 8 bases between. Germline-derived CDR1 and CDR2 are MNHEY and SVGAGI. The CDR3 spells CASSLQVNTEAFF. CDR3 nucleotide sequence: TGTGCCAGCAGCCTACAGGTGAACACTGAAGCTTTCTTT.

This clone is a singleton in its sample. The chain employs TRBV28 and TRBJ2-1; no firm D call. Germline V gives CDR1 MDHEN, CDR2 SYDVKM. This CDR3 has 18 amino acids. The ends were cut back, 7 bases at V and 0 bases at J, with 22 bases in the middle. The CDR3 nucleotides read TGTGCCAGCAACCCAATTTCGCGACAAGTAAGCTCCTACAATGAGCAGTTCTTC. Its translation is CASNPISRQVSSYNEQFF.

In its sample, this clone was seen once. The V and J genes are TRBV7-2 and TRBJ2-7; D may be TRBD1 (5 bases). This CDR3 spans 15 amino acids. Germline values: CDR1 SGHTA, CDR2 FQGNSA. V was trimmed by 5 bases and J by 1 base, leaving 15 bases between them. DNA of the CDR3: TGTGCCAGCAGCACCAGCACAGGCCGGTCCTACGAGCAGTACTTC. Encoded protein: CASSTSTGRSYEQYF.

The rearrangement joins TRBV4-1 to TRBJ2-7; a weak D match, TRBD2 (5 bases). This CDR3 is built from 15 residues. The germline V gene has CDR1 MGHRA and CDR2 YSYEKL. V was cut by 1 base and J by 7 bases, with 17 bases left in between. The CDR3, as DNA: TGCGCCAGCAGCCAAGGGAGGCCCCTCGCGGGTGAGCAGTACTTC. It is translated as CASSQGRPLAGEQYF.

The DNA of the CDR3 is TGTGCCAGCATCAACAGGGACAATGAAGCTTTCTTT. Translation gives CASINRDNEAFF. This chain connects TRBV6-1 to TRBJ1-1, with a possible D match to TRBD1 (6 bases). This CDR3 has 12 amino acids. V was shortened by 7 bases and J by 7 bases, with 13 bases between the two germline ends. Germline V gene lookup returns CDR1 MNHNS and CDR2 SASEGT.

The chain links TRBV10-3 to TRBJ2-7, with TRBD1 as a possible D gene (7 bases). Per germline, CDR1 ENHRY and CDR2 SYGVKD. The V gene lost 6 bases and the J gene lost 2 bases, with 11 bases spanning the gap. The CDR3 runs to 13 residues. This CDR3 reads CAIREGAAYEQYF. Written as DNA, the CDR3 is TGTGCCATCAGGGAGGGGGCGGCCTACGAGCAGTACTTC.

The chain couples TRBV28 to TRBJ2-7; 11 bases match TRBD1. V was pared by 4 bases and J by 5 bases, with 13 bases of the junction left unmatched. The germline CDR1 and CDR2 sequences are MDHEN and SYDVKM. The CDR3 loop spans 17 amino acids. CDR3 amino acids: CASSWRTGGIRVHEQYF. The DNA for the CDR3 is TGTGCCAGCAGTTGGCGGACAGGGGGCATTCGGGTGCACGAGCAGTACTTC.

The chain joins TRBV11-2 to TRBJ2-1, with 13 nucleotides matching TRBD2. V gave up 4 bases and J gave up 7 bases; unmatched junction bases: 7. Germline V CDR1 and CDR2: SGHAT, FQNNGV. This CDR3 is built from 16 residues. This CDR3 is CASSSRLAGGGNEQFF. Here the CDR3 DNA reads TGTGCCAGCAGCTCGAGACTAGCGGGAGGTGGGAATGAGCAGTTCTTC.

This rearrangement joins TRBV5-1 to TRBJ2-5; TRBD2 matches 7 bases. The ends lost 4 bases at V and 2 bases at J; junction bases unmatched: 8. Per germline, CDR1 SGHRS and CDR2 YFSETQ. The CDR3 covers 15 residues. CDR3 region: CASSGGGGGQETQYF. In nucleotides, the CDR3 is TGCGCCAGCAGCGGCGGCGGGGGAGGTCAAGAGACCCAGTACTTC.

The gene calls are TRBV4-3 and TRBJ2-7; D remains ambiguous. This CDR3 has 15 residues. Deletions cut 1 base from V and 2 bases from J, with 12 bases between. Germline CDR1 reads LGHNA; CDR2 reads YSLEER. The CDR3 DNA is TGCGCCAGCAGCCAAGCGCAGATGCCGACCTACGAGCAGTACTTC. Translation gives CASSQAQMPTYEQYF.

CDR3 nucleotides: TGTGCCAGCAGCTTGGACAGGATGAACACTGAAGCTTTCTTT. It encodes CASSLDRMNTEAFF. The chain links TRBV5-4 to TRBJ1-1, with D tentatively TRBD1 (5 bases). Germline-derived CDR1 and CDR2 are SGHNT and YYREEE (reference sequence). This CDR3 has 14 residues. Trimming shortened V by 0 bases and J by 0 bases, and 6 bases separated the two germline ends.